These 22 T cell receptor beta chains were sequenced from one sample in a study of CXCR3-negative and CXCR3-positive naive CD8 T cells. Regarding the study as a whole: Naive cells that were CXCR3-positive had more hydrophobic TRB CDR3s (compared with CXCR3-negative naive cells).

Via 5' RACE with UMI labels, TRB cDNA libraries were prepared. TCRdb reprocessed the 5' RACE reads and reports one entry per CDR3 protein, with no DNA. The sample data list over 150,000 distinct CDR3 sequences. The antigens of these receptors remain unknown. The sequenced material came from naive CXCR3+ CD8+ T cells from blood. Indicated subset: CD45RO-CCR7+CD27+CD95- naive CD8+ T cells expressing CXCR3 (TNR3+). These receptors were obtained from a human donor in good health. Some clones in this sample may be carry-over from other donors' samples.

The chain couples TRBV6-6 to TRBJ2-2; the D call of TRBD1 rests on TCRdb alone, since no DNA is present to check it. Germline V gene sequence: CDR1 MNHNY, CDR2 SVGAGI (reference sequence). The CDR3 loop spans 17 amino acids. CDR3 loop: CASSKATGGWNTGELFF.

This sequence joins TRBV15 and TRBJ2-7; lacking DNA, the TRBD2 call made by TCRdb goes unchecked. CDR1 is LNHNV and CDR2 is YYDKDF in the germline V gene (reference sequence). The CDR3 consists of 16 residues. CDR3 in amino acids: CATSRDPGLSPYEQYF.

The chain has TRBV12-3 or TRBV12-4 and TRBJ2-2; as DNA is missing, the TRBD2 call by TCRdb cannot be tested. This CDR3 comprises 13 residues. The chain's CDR3 is CASTTTSSGELFF.

The gene calls are TRBV27 and TRBJ2-3. This CDR3 region has 12 residues. Germline V gene data show CDR1 as MNHEY and CDR2 as SMNVEV (reference sequence). The CDR3 is CASMGSLYKQYF.

The V gene is TRBV5-6, the J gene TRBJ2-7; TCRdb's D gene call, TRBD1, goes unchecked for lack of DNA. The germline CDR1 and CDR2 sequences are SGHDT and YYEEEE. The CDR3 totals 13 residues. This CDR3 is CASSSGQGDEQYF.

The CDR3: CATSFLAGSYNEQFF. V usage is TRBV15 and J usage is TRBJ2-1; TCRdb's assignment of TRBD2 cannot be checked, as there is no DNA. The CDR3 has 15 amino acids. CDR1 LNHNV and CDR2 YYDKDF come from the germline V gene (reference sequence). Looking up the rest from reference TRBV15 and TRBJ2-1 gives the full variable domain: DAMVIQNPRYQVTQFGKPVTLSCSQTLNHNVMYWYQQKSSQAPKLLFHYYDKDFNNEADTPDNFQSRRPNTSFCFLDIRSPGLGDTAMYLCATSFLAGSYNEQFFGPGTRLTVL.

The rearrangement joins TRBV29-1 to TRBJ2-7; TCRdb names TRBD2, which stays unverified in the absence of DNA. CDR1 is SQVTM, CDR2 ANQGSEA, per germline. The CDR3 is 14 amino acids. This chain's CDR3 is CSVVPGLVGKEQYF.

J is TRBJ2-7 and V is TRBV5-6. Germline assignment: CDR1 SGHDT and CDR2 YYEEEE. The CDR3 runs to 14 residues. Here the CDR3 reads CASSFWSRNYEQYF. Supplemented by reference TRBV5-6 and TRBJ2-7, the full variable domain reads DAGVTQSPTHLIKTRGQQVTLRCSPKSGHDTVSWYQQALGQGPQFIFQYYEEEERQRGNFPDRFSGHQFPNYSSELNVNALLLGDSALYLCASSFWSRNYEQYFGPGTRLTVT.

This sequence joins TRBV7-6 and TRBJ2-7; TCRdb indicates TRBD1, and absent DNA this call remains unverified. This CDR3 comprises 15 residues. Germline V gene sequence: CDR1 SGHVS, CDR2 FNYEAQ. CDR3 region: CASSLAISGGYEQYF.

CDR3 region: CASSQPGPYNEQFF. The chain employs TRBV6-2 or TRBV6-3 and TRBJ2-1; TCRdb's D call of TRBD2 is untestable without DNA. This CDR3 is 14 amino acids long. CDR1 and CDR2 (germline): MNHEY, SVGEGT.

This chain uses TRBV7-2 with TRBJ2-1; TCRdb's D call, TRBD2, is unchecked because there is no DNA. This CDR3 has 16 residues. Germline values: CDR1 SGHTA, CDR2 FQGNSA. The CDR3 region is CASSLPGTSGGPSQFF.

This chain connects TRBV4-1 to TRBJ2-1; TCRdb selects TRBD2, and the lack of DNA leaves this call unchecked. This CDR3 contains 13 residues. Germline V gene data show CDR1 as MGHRA and CDR2 as YSYEKL. The CDR3 sequence: CATEAGSSGEQFF.

The CDR3 loop reads CAWNPGTHKLSYNSPLHF. The V gene is TRBV30, the J gene TRBJ1-6; TCRdb selects TRBD1, and the lack of DNA leaves this call unchecked. The CDR3 totals 18 residues. Germline CDR1 is GTSNPN and CDR2 is SVGIG (reference sequence).

This chain uses TRBV2 with TRBJ1-6; the D call of TRBD1 rests on TCRdb alone, since no DNA is present to check it. CDR1 and CDR2 from the germline V gene are SNHLY and FYNNEI. The CDR3 runs to 16 residues. CDR3 sequence: CASRATRGRGNSPLHF.

This rearrangement joins TRBV7-9 to TRBJ2-3. Per germline, CDR1 SEHNR and CDR2 FQNEAQ (reference sequence). This CDR3 is 12 amino acids long. Here the CDR3 reads CASSLLLDTQYF.

This chain connects TRBV5-1 to TRBJ2-5; without DNA, the TCRdb call of TRBD1 cannot be checked. Germline V gene lookup returns CDR1 SGHRS and CDR2 YFSETQ. The CDR3 totals 16 residues. CDR3 residues: CASRFLPGQGYETQYF.

The chain's CDR3 is CASSQNRERETQYF. The chain carries TRBV2 and TRBJ2-5; without DNA, the TCRdb call of TRBD1 cannot be checked. The CDR3 is made up of 14 amino acids. From germline, CDR1 is SNHLY and CDR2 FYNNEI.

J is TRBJ2-1 and V is TRBV29-1; TCRdb calls TRBD1, which cannot be checked without DNA. Per the germline V gene, CDR1 is SQVTM and CDR2 is ANQGSEA. This CDR3 is 14 amino acids long. This CDR3 reads CSVEEQGANNEQFF.

V and J are TRBV29-1 and TRBJ2-7; as DNA is missing, the TRBD1 call by TCRdb cannot be tested. Per germline, CDR1 SQVTM and CDR2 ANQGSEA. This CDR3 comprises 12 residues. Here the CDR3 reads CSVGNRGYEQYF.

The chain couples TRBV29-1 to TRBJ2-2. Germline V CDR1 and CDR2: SQVTM, ANQGSEA. The CDR3 loop spans 13 amino acids. This CDR3 is CSVGDSNTGELFF.

The J gene is TRBJ2-1, the V gene TRBV12-3 or TRBV12-4. CDR3 length equals 14 residues. The CDR3 here is CASRAGGAYNEQFF.

This chain joins TRBV4-3 and TRBJ2-2; TCRdb indicates TRBD1, and absent DNA this call remains unverified. The germline V gene encodes CDR1 LGHNA and CDR2 YSLEER. The CDR3 is 17 amino acids. The CDR3 loop is CASSRGTALMNTGELFF.